The 22 T cell receptor beta chains below were found in one sample sequenced in a study of T cell responses to AZD1222 COVID-19 vaccine. Profiling relied on immunoSEQ multiplex PCR, and the TCRdb table lists in-frame clones only, not all of them. The sample has some 190,000 clones; about 94% are singletons. The sample consisted of peripheral blood, taken 28 days after the second dose of the MenACWY control vaccine. All receptors come from an adult who received the MenACWY meningococcal vaccine as a control.

This clone came up once. The gene calls are TRBV7-9 and TRBJ1-6, with 8 positions matching TRBD1. CDR1 is SEHNR, CDR2 FQNEAQ, per germline (reference sequence). CDR3 length equals 14 residues. The ends lost 4 bases at V and 10 bases at J; junction bases unmatched: 6. CDR3 bases: TGTGCCAGCAGCTCAAGGACAGGGCCGTCACCCCTCCACTTT. Translation: CASSSRTGPSPLHF. Full variable domain (missing parts from reference TRBV7-9 and TRBJ1-6): DTGVSQNPRHKITKRGQNVTFRCDPISEHNRLYWYRQTLGQGPEFLTYFQNEAQLEKSRLLSDRFSAERPKGSFSTLEIQRTEQGDSAMYLCASSSRTGPSPLHFGNGTRLTVT.

CDR3 sequence (DNA): TGTGCCAGCAGCGTAGCCCCTGGGGCAGGAAGCTACACCTTC. Residues: CASSVAPGAGSYTF. The chain combines TRBV9 with TRBJ1-2; D might be TRBD1 (5 bases). The germline gives CDR1 SGDLS, CDR2 YYNGEE. Between the trimmed V and J ends, which lost 0 bases and 9 bases, there was a span of 15 bases. This CDR3 is 14 amino acids long.

V and J are TRBV27 and TRBJ2-1, with D perhaps assigned TRBD1 or TRBD2 (6 bases each). V gave up 2 bases and J gave up 3 bases, with 11 bases separating them. Germline V gene data show CDR1 as MNHEY and CDR2 as SMNVEV (reference sequence). The CDR3 has 15 residues. The CDR3 DNA is TGTGCCAGCAGTTTAAGGGGGGCGAACTACAATGAGCAGTTCTTC. Amino acid sequence: CASSLRGANYNEQFF.

The rearrangement joins TRBV5-4 to TRBJ2-6; D remains unclear. Trimming removed 0 bases from V and 4 bases from J, with 5 bases in between. The germline CDR1 and CDR2 sequences are SGHNT and YYREEE (reference sequence). The CDR3 consists of 14 residues. The CDR3 coding sequence is TGTGCCAGCAGCTTGGCTCTAGGGGCCAACGTCCTGACTTTC. Its translation: CASSLALGANVLTF.

The chain carries TRBV19 and TRBJ1-5; D may be TRBD1 (5 bases). Germline values: CDR1 LNHDA, CDR2 SQIVND (reference sequence). The CDR3 consists of 15 residues. V lost 6 bases, J lost 4 bases, and 16 bases lay in between. CDR3 DNA sequence: TGTGCCAGTAGAGACTATTGGGGGGGGAATCAGCCCCAGCATTTT. Amino acids: CASRDYWGGNQPQHF.

Here the CDR3 reads CASSILAGGGYNEQFF. The CDR3 DNA reads TGTGCCAGCAGCATACTAGCGGGCGGGGGGTACAATGAGCAGTTCTTC. The chain joins TRBV9 to TRBJ2-1; TRBD2 agrees at 9 bases. The CDR3 loop spans 16 amino acids. Germline trimming cut 4 bases from V and 4 bases from J; bases unmatched to any gene: 9. Germline V gene data show CDR1 as SGDLS and CDR2 as YYNGEE.

This chain uses TRBV7-2 with TRBJ2-2; D is perhaps TRBD2 (5 bases). The CDR3 runs to 15 residues. V lost 2 bases and J lost 6, with 13 bases in between. The germline V gene encodes CDR1 SGHTA and CDR2 FQGNSA. CDR3 protein: CASSLLEGVAGELFF. DNA of the CDR3: TGTGCCAGCAGCTTACTCGAGGGAGTAGCCGGGGAGCTGTTTTTT.

The V call is TRBV30, the J call TRBJ1-2; D remains unclear. Germline-derived CDR1 and CDR2 are GTSNPN and SVGIG (reference sequence). There are 12 residues in the CDR3. The V end was cut by 4 bases, the J end by 0 bases, with 6 bases between. The CDR3, as DNA: TGTGCCTGGACAGACGCTAACTATGGCTACACCTTC. It encodes CAWTDANYGYTF.

This rearrangement joins TRBV4-1 to TRBJ1-2, with D tentatively TRBD1 (6 bases). The germline V gene encodes CDR1 MGHRA and CDR2 YSYEKL. Trimming left V 4 bases short and J 2 bases short, with 14 bases between. This CDR3 region has 15 residues. The DNA for the CDR3 is TGCGCCAGCAGCCCGCTCGGGACAACCAACTATGGCTACACCTTC. Protein: CASSPLGTTNYGYTF.

This chain uses TRBV4-1 with TRBJ1-3, with D perhaps TRBD1 (6 bases). The germline CDR1 and CDR2 sequences are MGHRA and YSYEKL. Trimming left V 1 base short and J 2 bases short, with 15 bases between. The CDR3 sequence is 17 residues long. In DNA, the CDR3 is TGCGCCAGCAGCCAAGCCGGGAGTCGGGACACTGGAAACACCATATATTTT. Protein sequence: CASSQAGSRDTGNTIYF.

The chain joins TRBV6-6 to TRBJ2-1; 7 bases are a match to TRBD2. J gave up 6 bases and V 8 bases, and 7 bases lay outside the gene matches. The CDR3 runs 13 residues. The germline V gene encodes CDR1 MNHNY and CDR2 SVGAGI (reference sequence). CDR3: CASRGAGSNEQFF. CDR3 bases: TGTGCCAGCCGTGGAGCGGGGTCCAATGAGCAGTTCTTC.

The chain recombines TRBV5-3 with TRBJ1-6; no clear D. TRBV5-3 is flagged as an ORF with uncertain function. The CDR3 runs to 14 residues. V was trimmed by 5 bases and J by 8 bases, leaving 14 bases between them. The chain's CDR3 is CARRVGPEYSPLHF. DNA of the CDR3: TGTGCCAGAAGAGTCGGTCCCGAATATTCACCCCTCCACTTT.

The rearrangement uses TRBV5-1 and TRBJ1-1; TRBD1 might be the D (6 bases). With 5 bases removed from V and 0 bases from J, the gap between germline ends came to 14 bases. This CDR3 comprises 15 residues. Germline V gene sequence: CDR1 SGHRS, CDR2 YFSETQ. CDR3 residues: CASSTRGAMNTEAFF. The CDR3 coding sequence is TGCGCCAGCAGTACCAGGGGAGCAATGAACACTGAAGCTTTCTTT.

The CDR3 DNA is TGCGCCAGCAGCCAAGATCGGCGCAGGGTAGGCAATGAGCAGTTCTTC. Translated: CASSQDRRRVGNEQFF. The chain links TRBV4-3 to TRBJ2-1; TRBD1 might be the D (5 bases). Germline values: CDR1 LGHNA, CDR2 YSLEER. Deletions cut 0 bases from V and 6 bases from J, with 15 bases between. The CDR3 loop spans 16 amino acids.

The V gene is TRBV30, the J gene TRBJ1-4; 10 positions agree with TRBD1. The CDR3 spans 15 residues. J gave up 8 bases and V 3 bases, and 9 bases lay outside the gene matches. In germline, CDR1 is GTSNPN, CDR2 SVGIG (reference sequence). DNA of the CDR3: TGTGCCTGGAGCACCCAGGACAGGGGGACAGAAAAACTGTTTTTT. Translation: CAWSTQDRGTEKLFF.

The chain links TRBV19 to TRBJ1-1; TRBD1 agrees at 11 bases. This CDR3 has 16 residues. Trimming removed 1 base from V and 1 base from J; junction bases left unmatched: 2. CDR1 and CDR2 (germline): LNHDA, SQIVND (reference sequence). The CDR3 nucleotides read TGTGCCAGTAGTATAGGGACAGGGGGCTGGAACACTGAAGCTTTCTTT. It encodes CASSIGTGGWNTEAFF.

The chain combines TRBV7-2 with TRBJ1-5; no reliable D call. Between the trimmed V and J ends, which lost 6 bases and 0 bases, there was a span of 12 bases. Germline V CDR1 and CDR2: SGHTA, FQGNSA. This CDR3 region has 15 residues. CDR3 amino acids: CASRPSANSNQPQHF. CDR3 DNA sequence: TGTGCCAGCAGACCGAGTGCAAATAGCAATCAGCCCCAGCATTTT.

The chain combines TRBV28 with TRBJ2-2; the match to TRBD2 covers 8 bases. There are 15 residues in the CDR3. The germline V gene has CDR1 MDHEN and CDR2 SYDVKM. Losses at the gene ends were 5 bases for V and 4 bases for J; bases not matched to a gene: 6. The CDR3: CASSTPGTSTGELFF. The CDR3 DNA sequence: TGTGCCAGCAGTACCCCCGGGACTAGCACCGGGGAGCTGTTTTTT.

The chain carries TRBV28 and TRBJ1-5; D unresolved. The CDR3 runs 13 residues. Trimming removed 7 bases at V and 0 bases at J, with 7 bases between. Germline CDR1 and CDR2: MDHEN and SYDVKM. The CDR3 bases are TGTGCCAGCACCGACTATAGCAATCAGCCCCAGCATTTT. Amino acid sequence: CASTDYSNQPQHF. Based on the CDR3 plus reference TRBV28 and TRBJ1-5, the full variable domain is DVKVTQSSRYLVKRTGEKVFLECVQDMDHENMFWYRQDPGLGLRLIYFSYDVKMKEKGDIPEGYSVSREKKERFSLILESASTNQTSMYLCASTDYSNQPQHFGDGTRLSIL.

This clone was picked up one time. V and J are TRBV6-5 and TRBJ1-2, with a possible D match to TRBD1 (6 bases). The CDR3 consists of 14 residues. Trimming took 0 bases from V and 7 from J, leaving 12 bases between them. Germline lookup yields CDR1 MNHEY and CDR2 SVGAGI. The CDR3 DNA is TGTGCCAGCAGTTACTCGCGGGGGCGGAGTGGCTACACCTTC. As protein: CASSYSRGRSGYTF.

The chain employs TRBV9 and TRBJ1-3; TRBD1 matches 8 bases. Germline V CDR1 and CDR2: SGDLS, YYNGEE. Unmatched junction bases numbered 4, after V lost 0 bases and J lost 2 bases. This CDR3 is built from 16 residues. CDR3 bases: TGTGCCAGCAGCGTAGAGGACAGGGAGACTGGAAACACCATATATTTT. Its translation is CASSVEDRETGNTIYF.

The chain employs TRBV13 and TRBJ1-2; D gene ambiguous. This CDR3 contains 12 residues. Germline V gives CDR1 PRHDT, CDR2 FYEKMQ (reference sequence). The V end was cut by 0 bases, the J end by 7 bases, with 6 bases between. DNA of the CDR3: TGTGCCAGCAGCTTAGGGGGTGGTGGCTACACCTTC. Its protein is CASSLGGGGYTF.